The 31 T cell receptor beta chains below come from one sample, sequenced in a study of blood T cell repertoires in COVID-19. Some clones are missing from TCRdb's copy, which holds only in-frame ones; the method was immunoSEQ multiplex PCR. The repertoire holds about 120,000 clones, 85% to 90% seen once, with 3.5% to 4% in the top ten. Sequenced input: peripheral blood. All receptors come from a woman aged 60-75 years with COVID-19, enrolled during active disease.

The gene calls are TRBV2 and TRBJ1-3; the D gene is possibly TRBD1 (5 bases). The CDR3 spans 17 residues. The germline gives CDR1 SNHLY, CDR2 FYNNEI. With 2 bases removed from V and 0 bases from J, the gap between germline ends came to 14 bases. CDR3 loop: CASSERGTVRSGNTIYF. The CDR3, as DNA: TGTGCCAGCAGTGAAAGGGGCACAGTACGCTCTGGAAACACCATATATTTT.

The rearrangement links TRBV2 to TRBJ2-7, with 8 bases lining up with TRBD2. Germline lookup yields CDR1 SNHLY and CDR2 FYNNEI. The CDR3 extends over 13 amino acids. V was clipped by 6 bases and J by 3 bases; unmatched bases: 4. The DNA for the CDR3 is TGTGCCAGCAGGCGGGGGGAAGGCTACGAGCAGTACTTC. As protein: CASRRGEGYEQYF.

The chain combines TRBV18 with TRBJ2-7, with 7 bases identical to TRBD1. Germline values: CDR1 KGHSH, CDR2 LQKENI. The ends lost 2 bases at V and 2 bases at J; junction bases unmatched: 6. The CDR3 loop spans 15 amino acids. The CDR3 here is CASSPSAGGPYEQYF. The CDR3 region has the DNA TGTGCCAGCTCACCAAGCGCAGGGGGACCCTACGAGCAGTACTTC. Using reference TRBV18 and TRBJ2-7 for the parts outside the CDR3, the full variable domain is NAGVMQNPRHLVRRRGQEARLRCSPMKGHSHVYWYRQLPEEGLKFMVYLQKENIIDESGMPKERFSAEFPKEGPSILRIQQVVRGDSAAYFCASSPSAGGPYEQYFGPGTRLTVT.

V is TRBV12-3 or TRBV12-4 and J is TRBJ2-2; D remains ambiguous. The ends were cut back, 4 bases at V and 7 bases at J, with 4 bases in the middle. The CDR3 spans 11 residues. The CDR3 DNA reads as TGTGCCAGCAGTTCCCGCGGGGAGCTGTTTTTT. Translated, it gives CASSSRGELFF.

The table lists this clone with a count of one. The gene calls are TRBV7-8 and TRBJ1-2, with TRBD1 as a possible D gene (6 bases). Germline assignment: CDR1 SGHVS and CDR2 FQNEAQ. The CDR3 has 14 amino acids. V shed 4 bases and J shed 4 bases, with 13 bases lying between them. CDR3 region: CASSYFSDSYGYTF. CDR3 DNA: TGTGCCAGCAGCTACTTCTCGGACAGCTATGGCTACACCTTC.

The chain employs TRBV6-2 or TRBV6-3 and TRBJ2-3; 8 nucleotides align to TRBD2. Unmatched junction bases numbered 2, after V lost 4 bases and J lost 2 bases. The CDR3 spans 14 residues. Germline CDR1 MNHEY, CDR2 SVGEGT. CDR3 region: CASSLAGFTDTQYF. The CDR3 nucleotides are TGTGCCAGCAGTTTAGCGGGGTTCACAGATACGCAGTATTTT.

The chain employs TRBV6-5 and TRBJ2-1; 10 nucleotides agree with TRBD1. CDR3 size: 15 residues. V gave up 6 bases and J gave up 3 bases; unmatched junction bases: 5. The germline gives CDR1 MNHEY, CDR2 SVGAGI. CDR3 region: CASREGTGVYNEQFF. The CDR3 bases are TGTGCCAGCAGGGAGGGGACAGGGGTCTACAATGAGCAGTTCTTC.

The genes are TRBV11-2 and TRBJ2-5, with 14 bases identical to TRBD2. The CDR3 has 17 amino acids. Germline-derived CDR1 and CDR2 are SGHAT and FQNNGV. Trimming cost V 1 base and J 5 bases; bases outside gene matches: 6. CDR3 DNA: TGTGCCAGCAGCTTAGGACTAGCGGGGGGGCAGGGTGAGACCCAGTACTTC. It encodes CASSLGLAGGQGETQYF.

The chain uses TRBV19 and TRBJ1-1; D perhaps matches TRBD1 (5 bases). The CDR3 runs 15 residues. V lost 3 bases and J 0 bases, leaving 11 bases between the germline ends. Per germline, CDR1 LNHDA and CDR2 SQIVND (reference sequence). CDR3 coding DNA: TGTGCCAGTAGTATGGCTGGGGCGCTGAACACTGAAGCTTTCTTT. Its translation: CASSMAGALNTEAFF.

The rearrangement joins TRBV7-9 to TRBJ2-7; no clear D. The CDR3 is 14 amino acids. Germline assignment: CDR1 SEHNR and CDR2 FQNEAQ (reference sequence). Trimming shortened V by 1 base and J by 2 bases, and 9 bases separated the two germline ends. The CDR3 here is CASSLDAQAYEQYF. The CDR3 nucleotides are TGTGCCAGCAGCTTAGACGCGCAGGCCTACGAGCAGTACTTC.

The V gene is TRBV2, the J gene TRBJ2-7; D may be TRBD1 or TRBD2 (6 bases each). The germline V gene encodes CDR1 SNHLY and CDR2 FYNNEI. V gave up 10 bases and J gave up 4 bases, with 20 bases separating them. The CDR3 is 14 amino acids. CDR3 in DNA: TGTGCCAACAGGGCGGGACGGGGAAGTTACGAGCAGTACTTC. Protein: CANRAGRGSYEQYF.

The rearrangement joins TRBV6-2 or TRBV6-3 to TRBJ2-2; a weak D match, TRBD1 (5 bases). The CDR3 has 15 residues. Trimming shortened V by 5 bases and J by 6 bases, and 16 bases separated the two germline ends. Germline loops: CDR1 MNHEY, CDR2 SVGEGT. CDR3 DNA sequence: TGTGCCAGCAGTCGCTTCCAGGGTACCGCCGGGGAGCTGTTTTTT. Translating gives CASSRFQGTAGELFF.

The gene calls are TRBV18 and TRBJ1-2; 9 bases map to TRBD1. This CDR3 has 15 residues. V was clipped by 3 bases and J by 4 bases; unmatched bases: 6. Germline CDR1 and CDR2: KGHSH and LQKENI. CDR3 nucleotides: TGTGCCAGCTCACCCGGGACAGGGTTTTCCTATGGCTACACCTTC. It codes for CASSPGTGFSYGYTF. The full variable domain, its missing parts supplied by reference TRBV18 and TRBJ1-2, is NAGVMQNPRHLVRRRGQEARLRCSPMKGHSHVYWYRQLPEEGLKFMVYLQKENIIDESGMPKERFSAEFPKEGPSILRIQQVVRGDSAAYFCASSPGTGFSYGYTFGSGTRLTVV.

The rearrangement links TRBV18 to TRBJ2-7; TRBD1 is a possible D gene (6 bases). V was shortened by 0 bases and J by 0 bases, with 9 bases between the two germline ends. CDR1 and CDR2 from the germline V gene are KGHSH and LQKENI. The CDR3 is 15 residues long. The CDR3 bases are TGTGCCAGCTCACCACCGTCCAGGGGCTCCTACGAGCAGTACTTC. As protein: CASSPPSRGSYEQYF.

This rearrangement joins TRBV5-4 to TRBJ1-2; the D gene is possibly TRBD1 (6 bases). Trimming took 0 bases from V and 5 from J, leaving 11 bases between them. The CDR3 is 14 amino acids. Looked up from germline, CDR1 is SGHNT and CDR2 is YYREEE (reference sequence). The CDR3 loop reads CASSLADRGYGYTF. The CDR3 nucleotides are TGTGCCAGCAGCTTGGCGGATAGGGGGTATGGCTACACCTTC.

This clone has a handful of counts. This chain links TRBV6-5 with TRBJ2-1; 8 bases are a match to TRBD1. Germline assignment: CDR1 MNHEY and CDR2 SVGAGI. This CDR3 is built from 13 residues. V gave up 9 bases and J gave up 1 base; unmatched junction bases: 2. CDR3 protein: CASGQGSYNEQFF. The CDR3 bases are TGTGCCAGTGGACAGGGATCCTACAATGAGCAGTTCTTC.

CDR3 nucleotide sequence: TGTGCCAGCAGCTTGGATGAGACTCCCTATGGCTACACCTTC. Its translation is CASSLDETPYGYTF. The chain combines TRBV5-4 with TRBJ1-2, with D uncertain. The germline V gene encodes CDR1 SGHNT and CDR2 YYREEE (reference sequence). There are 14 residues in the CDR3. Trimming took 0 bases from V and 4 from J, leaving 10 bases between them.

The chain recombines TRBV2 with TRBJ1-6; no firm D call. The CDR3 spans 15 residues. Germline CDR1 SNHLY, CDR2 FYNNEI. V was pared by 6 bases and J by 7 bases, with 16 bases between. The CDR3 DNA follows: TGTGCCAGCAGACCCCAACAGAGACGGAATTCACCCCTCCACTTT. Translated: CASRPQQRRNSPLHF.

The chain employs TRBV10-1 and TRBJ2-5, with 7 nucleotides matching TRBD1. The CDR3 extends over 15 amino acids. Trimming removed 6 bases from V and 5 bases from J; junction bases left unmatched: 12. Germline CDR1 and CDR2: WNHNN and SYGVQD (reference sequence). The CDR3 is CASRVTGCKVETQYF. DNA of the CDR3: TGCGCCAGCAGGGTGACAGGGTGTAAGGTGGAGACCCAGTACTTC.

In nucleotides, the CDR3 is TGCGCCAGCAGCCAAGCCGCAGGGGGCACCGATCAGCCCCAGCATTTT. Amino acids: CASSQAAGGTDQPQHF. The genes are TRBV4-3 and TRBJ1-5, with 8 positions matching TRBD1. Looked up from germline, CDR1 is LGHNA and CDR2 is YSLEER. Trimming at V came to 1 base and at J to 5 bases, leaving 7 bases not matched to a gene. The CDR3 runs to 16 residues.

The V and J genes are TRBV27 and TRBJ2-7; maybe TRBD1 (6 bases). The CDR3 is 16 residues long. The germline V gene encodes CDR1 MNHEY and CDR2 SMNVEV (reference sequence). Trimming pared 4 bases from V and 0 bases from J, leaving 16 bases between. The CDR3 loop is CASSSPYRDNSYEQYF. For the CDR3, the DNA is TGTGCCAGCAGTTCCCCTTACCGGGACAACTCCTACGAGCAGTACTTC.

The J gene is TRBJ2-1, the V gene TRBV6-1, with 10 bases fitting TRBD1. This CDR3 spans 15 amino acids. Germline assignment: CDR1 MNHNS and CDR2 SASEGT. Unmatched junction bases numbered 0, after V lost 3 bases and J lost 1 base. CDR3 sequence reads: CASSEDRGSYNEQFF. DNA for the CDR3: TGTGCCAGCAGTGAGGACAGGGGGTCCTACAATGAGCAGTTCTTC.

The J gene is TRBJ2-4, the V gene TRBV2; D is unresolved. Germline values: CDR1 SNHLY, CDR2 FYNNEI. This CDR3 has 14 residues. Trimming removed 1 base at V and 0 bases at J, with 4 bases between. Here the CDR3 reads CASSEDIAKNIQYF. In DNA, the CDR3 is TGTGCCAGCAGTGAAGATATAGCCAAAAACATTCAGTACTTC. Drawing the rest from reference TRBV2 and TRBJ2-4, the complete variable domain is EPEVTQTPSHQVTQMGQEVILRCVPISNHLYFYWYRQILGQKVEFLVSFYNNEISEKSEIFDDQFSVERPDGSNFTLKIRSTKLEDSAMYFCASSEDIAKNIQYFGAGTRLSVL.

The gene calls are TRBV4-2 and TRBJ1-2; D gene unclear. Trimming stripped 0 bases from V and 4 bases from J, with 12 bases between. Germline CDR1 LGHNA, CDR2 YNFKEQ. The CDR3 covers 15 residues. In DNA, the CDR3 is TGTGCCAGCAGCCAAGAGGCCAGAGGGAGCTATGGCTACACCTTC. Amino acid sequence: CASSQEARGSYGYTF.

The chain uses TRBV6-6 and TRBJ2-5; D not certain. This CDR3 is built from 14 residues. Looked up from germline, CDR1 is MNHNY and CDR2 is SVGAGI (reference sequence). Between the trimmed V and J ends, which lost 2 bases and 1 base, there was a span of 8 bases. The chain's CDR3 is CASSYVRVQETQYF. The CDR3 bases are TGTGCCAGCAGTTACGTCCGGGTCCAAGAGACCCAGTACTTC.

The chain joins TRBV4-3 to TRBJ2-4; D remains unclear. The CDR3 is 17 residues long. CDR1 LGHNA and CDR2 YSLEER come from the germline V gene. The V end was cut by 0 bases, the J end by 0 bases, with 12 bases between. DNA of the CDR3: TGCGCCAGCAGCCAAGATAGACTTGTACTAGCCAAAAACATTCAGTACTTC. Translating it yields CASSQDRLVLAKNIQYF.

CDR3 DNA sequence: TGCAGCGTTGGTAGGACAGGGAACACTGAAGCTTTCTTT. This gives the protein CSVGRTGNTEAFF. The chain combines TRBV29-1 with TRBJ1-1; 7 bases align to TRBD1. Germline CDR1 is SQVTM and CDR2 is ANQGSEA. The CDR3 consists of 13 residues. J was trimmed by 1 base and V by 4 bases; bases with no gene match: 3. Together with reference TRBV29-1 and TRBJ1-1, the CDR3 gives the full variable domain: SAVISQKPSRDICQRGTSLTIQCQVDSQVTMMFWYRQQPGQSLTLIATANQGSEATYESGFVIDKFPISRPNLTFSTLTVSNMSPEDSSIYLCSVGRTGNTEAFFGQGTRLTVV.

This clone was seen a few times. The V call is TRBV6-5, the J call TRBJ2-5; TRBD2 matches 7 bases. This CDR3 has 14 amino acids. CDR1 and CDR2 from the germline V gene are MNHEY and SVGAGI. V shed 7 bases, J shed 2 bases, and the junction held 7 bases outside the gene matches. The CDR3 DNA is TGTGCCAGCACGGGAGGACCTCTACAAGAGACCCAGTACTTC. Its translation is CASTGGPLQETQYF.

The J gene is TRBJ2-7, the V gene TRBV6-5; D remains ambiguous. Trimming removed 7 bases from V and 0 bases from J, with 7 bases in between. Looked up from germline, CDR1 is MNHEY and CDR2 is SVGAGI. The CDR3 contains 12 residues. CDR3 nucleotide sequence: TGTGCCAGCACTACCACCTCCTACGAGCAGTACTTC. As protein: CASTTTSYEQYF.

The rearrangement joins TRBV21-1 to TRBJ2-7; TRBD1 reflects the table's D call only, with no check against the DNA. TRBV21-1 is termed a pseudogene. The CDR3 runs 16 residues. CDR3 nucleotides: TGTGCCAGCAGCAAATCGAGGGGGCGCAGGTCCTACGAGCAGTACTTC. This codes for CASSKSRGRRSYEQYF.

V and J are TRBV7-2 and TRBJ1-2; unclear D gene. CDR1 is SGHTA and CDR2 is FQGNSA in the germline V gene. The germline V and J ends were trimmed by 4 bases and 7 bases, with 19 bases remaining between them. The CDR3 spans 15 residues. The CDR3 region has the DNA TGTGCCAGCAGCTGGGATATGGGGAGGCAGGCTGGCTACACCTTC. The encoded protein is CASSWDMGRQAGYTF. Together with reference TRBV7-2 and TRBJ1-2, the CDR3 gives the full variable domain: GAGVSQSPSNKVTEKGKDVELRCDPISGHTALYWYRQSLGQGLEFLIYFQGNSAPDKSGLPSDRFSAERTGGSVSTLTIQRTQQEDSAVYLCASSWDMGRQAGYTFGSGTRLTVV.